This T cell receptor (beta chain) was found in a study of cytomegalovirus exposure and HLA in healthy donors. This clone was picked up one time. Its specificity is not known. 60 Vbeta and 13 Jbeta primers were used in PCR. Here immunoSEQ multiplex PCR was the method, and the copy in TCRdb shows in-frame clones only, minus some. This sample yields 270,000 or so clones, of which about nine tenths are seen a single time; less than 4.5% belongs to the top ten. The V gene's germline CDR1 is MGHRA and CDR2 YSYEKL. CDR3 length: 13 residues. Study-wide findings and caveats: It was about 180 TCR beta chains that were listed as cytomegalovirus-associated.

The source of this sequence is a man aged 40-49 years in good health and CMV-seropositive. Specimen: PBMCs. This rearrangement joins TRBV4-1 to TRBJ2-5; D is perhaps TRBD2 (5 bases). Near its end, the DNA agrees better with TRBJ2-7, so the J call may be wrong. The CDR3: CASSQDRGNEQYF. CDR3 bases: TGCGCCAGCAGCCAAGATCGGGGTAACGAGCAGTACTTC.